The rows below give T cell receptor beta chains drawn from one sample of a study of cytomegalovirus exposure and HLA in healthy donors. Sequencing used immunoSEQ multiplex PCR; TCRdb keeps in-frame clones, though not all of them. Here the sample spans about 130,000 clones, roughly 86% being singletons. Sequencing used PBMCs. These receptors were collected from a man younger than 45 in good health and CMV-seronegative. The CDR3 runs from the conserved cysteine through the conserved F or W. Each record gives: clone size, D gene, V gene, J gene, CDR3 protein, CDR3 DNA. A D gene is named only where the DNA matches it firmly. Size values are once, few and many counts, or a class for expanded clones, and some rows have none.

clone size: .
D gene: TRBD1
V gene: TRBV25-1
J gene: TRBJ1-3
CDR3 protein: CASSRGPGNTIYF
CDR3 DNA: TGTGCCAGCAGCAGGGGGCCTGGAAACACCATATATTTT

clone size: .
D gene: TRBD1
V gene: TRBV18
J gene: TRBJ2-1
CDR3 protein: CASAFESRGLGEQFF
CDR3 DNA: TGTGCCAGCGCCTTTGAGAGCAGGGGGCTGGGTGAGCAGTTCTTC

clone size: .
D gene: TRBD2
V gene: TRBV19
J gene: TRBJ2-5
CDR3 protein: CASSPGTSGGETQYF
CDR3 DNA: TGTGCCAGTAGTCCAGGGACTAGCGGGGGCGAGACCCAGTACTTC

clone size: .
D gene: TRBD1
V gene: TRBV5-6
J gene: TRBJ2-7
CDR3 protein: CASSLRGLTYEQYF
CDR3 DNA: TGTGCCAGCAGCTTGAGGGGGCTGACTTACGAGCAGTACTTC

clone size: .
D gene: .
V gene: TRBV6-5
J gene: TRBJ1-5
CDR3 protein: CASDPGVGNQPQHF
CDR3 DNA: TGTGCCAGCGACCCAGGGGTTGGGAATCAGCCCCAGCATTTT

clone size: .
D gene: .
V gene: TRBV5-6
J gene: TRBJ1-1
CDR3 protein: CASSFGTEAFF
CDR3 DNA: TGTGCCAGCAGCTTCGGCACTGAAGCTTTCTTT

clone size: .
D gene: TRBD2
V gene: TRBV6-5
J gene: TRBJ2-7
CDR3 protein: CASRASLAGSYEQYF
CDR3 DNA: TGTGCCAGCAGAGCCTCCCTAGCGGGGTCCTACGAGCAGTACTTC

clone size: .
D gene: .
V gene: TRBV6-5
J gene: TRBJ1-1
CDR3 protein: CASSLQGSGTEAFF
CDR3 DNA: TGTGCCAGCAGTTTACAGGGAAGTGGCACTGAAGCTTTCTTT

clone size: .
D gene: TRBD1
V gene: TRBV27
J gene: TRBJ2-2
CDR3 protein: CASSFPNRGAGELFF
CDR3 DNA: TGTGCCAGCAGTTTCCCCAACAGGGGAGCCGGGGAGCTGTTTTTT

clone size: .
D gene: TRBD1
V gene: TRBV19
J gene: TRBJ2-3
CDR3 protein: CASSIDRGNTDTQYF
CDR3 DNA: TGTGCCAGTAGTATAGACAGGGGGAACACAGATACGCAGTATTTT

clone size: .
D gene: .
V gene: TRBV4-1
J gene: TRBJ2-7
CDR3 protein: CASSQANRAGIRSYEQYF
CDR3 DNA: TGCGCCAGCAGCCAAGCAAACCGGGCGGGCATTCGGTCCTACGAGCAGTACTTC

clone size: .
D gene: .
V gene: TRBV19
J gene: TRBJ2-3
CDR3 protein: CASSILPGSNTDTQYF
CDR3 DNA: TGTGCCAGTAGTATCCTACCGGGAAGTAACACAGATACGCAGTATTTT

clone size: .
D gene: TRBD1
V gene: TRBV7-9
J gene: TRBJ1-2
CDR3 protein: CASSSGQVYGYTF
CDR3 DNA: TGTGCCAGCAGCTCGGGACAGGTTTATGGCTACACCTTC

clone size: .
D gene: TRBD2
V gene: TRBV2
J gene: TRBJ2-1
CDR3 protein: CASSYGLAGGGNEQFF
CDR3 DNA: TGTGCCAGCAGTTACGGACTAGCGGGGGGTGGGAATGAGCAGTTCTTC

clone size: .
D gene: TRBD1
V gene: TRBV2
J gene: TRBJ2-2
CDR3 protein: CASSERGQGRSGELFF
CDR3 DNA: TGTGCCAGCAGTGAAAGGGGACAGGGGAGGTCCGGGGAGCTGTTTTTT

clone size: .
D gene: .
V gene: TRBV6-6
J gene: TRBJ1-5
CDR3 protein: CASSRQFSQQNQPQHF
CDR3 DNA: TGTGCCAGCAGCAGACAGTTTAGTCAACAAAATCAGCCCCAGCATTTT

clone size: .
D gene: .
V gene: TRBV11-3
J gene: TRBJ1-1
CDR3 protein: CASSLGPGTEAFF
CDR3 DNA: TGTGCCAGCAGCTTAGGACCGGGGACTGAAGCTTTCTTT

clone size: .
D gene: .
V gene: TRBV18
J gene: TRBJ2-7
CDR3 protein: CASSLPEGQGEQYF
CDR3 DNA: TGTGCCAGCTCACTACCGGAGGGCCAGGGCGAGCAGTACTTC

clone size: .
D gene: TRBD2
V gene: TRBV4-3
J gene: TRBJ2-7
CDR3 protein: CASSQSLAGGWSYEQYF
CDR3 DNA: TGCGCCAGCAGCCAATCCTTAGCGGGGGGTTGGAGCTACGAGCAGTACTTC

clone size: .
D gene: .
V gene: TRBV19
J gene: TRBJ1-5
CDR3 protein: CASRNRESNQPQHF
CDR3 DNA: TGTGCCAGTAGAAATCGCGAGAGCAATCAGCCCCAGCATTTT

clone size: .
D gene: .
V gene: TRBV9
J gene: TRBJ1-1
CDR3 protein: CASSPKDRNTEAFF
CDR3 DNA: TGTGCCAGCAGCCCCAAGGACAGGAACACTGAAGCTTTCTTT

clone size: .
D gene: .
V gene: TRBV4-2
J gene: TRBJ1-2
CDR3 protein: CASSQPTTGSNYGYTF
CDR3 DNA: TGTGCCAGCAGCCAACCGACGACAGGATCAAACTATGGCTACACCTTC

clone size: .
D gene: .
V gene: TRBV4-1
J gene: TRBJ1-2
CDR3 protein: CASSQGLGAYGYTF
CDR3 DNA: TGCGCCAGCAGCCAAGGGTTAGGGGCCTATGGCTACACCTTC

clone size: .
D gene: TRBD1
V gene: TRBV7-9
J gene: TRBJ2-2
CDR3 protein: CASSPDRGRTGELFF
CDR3 DNA: TGTGCCAGCAGCCCGGACAGGGGACGCACCGGGGAGCTGTTTTTT

clone size: .
D gene: .
V gene: TRBV29-1
J gene: TRBJ1-2
CDR3 protein: CSVSNDRRDGYTF
CDR3 DNA: TGCAGCGTCAGCAACGACAGACGGGATGGCTACACCTTC

clone size: .
D gene: .
V gene: TRBV28
J gene: TRBJ1-1
CDR3 protein: CASSSGEAFF
CDR3 DNA: TGTGCCAGCAGTTCCGGTGAAGCTTTCTTT

clone size: once
D gene: .
V gene: TRBV6-5
J gene: TRBJ2-5
CDR3 protein: CASSTGAQYF
CDR3 DNA: TGTGCCAGCAGTACCGGGGCCCAGTACTTC

clone size: .
D gene: .
V gene: TRBV9
J gene: TRBJ2-7
CDR3 protein: CASSFNDQGKTYEQYF
CDR3 DNA: TGTGCCAGCAGCTTTAATGACCAGGGAAAGACCTACGAGCAGTACTTC

clone size: .
D gene: .
V gene: TRBV29-1
J gene: TRBJ2-1
CDR3 protein: CSVEGVVSGEQFF
CDR3 DNA: TGCAGCGTTGAAGGGGTGGTATCAGGGGAGCAGTTCTTC

clone size: .
D gene: .
V gene: TRBV27
J gene: TRBJ2-3
CDR3 protein: CASSLWPSGDTQYF
CDR3 DNA: TGTGCCAGCAGTTTGTGGCCCAGCGGAGATACGCAGTATTTT

clone size: .
D gene: .
V gene: TRBV18
J gene: TRBJ2-7
CDR3 protein: CASSPPGLNSRYEQYF
CDR3 DNA: TGTGCCAGCTCACCACCGGGTTTAAACAGTCGGTACGAGCAGTACTTC

clone size: .
D gene: .
V gene: TRBV19
J gene: TRBJ1-5
CDR3 protein: CASSIGGSNQPQHF
CDR3 DNA: TGTGCCAGTAGTATTGGCGGAAGCAATCAGCCCCAGCATTTT

clone size: .
D gene: .
V gene: TRBV29-1
J gene: TRBJ2-1
CDR3 protein: CSVQGLGAGNEQFF
CDR3 DNA: TGCAGCGTCCAAGGATTGGGGGCAGGGAATGAGCAGTTCTTC

clone size: .
D gene: .
V gene: TRBV29-1
J gene: TRBJ2-2
CDR3 protein: CSVEGTANTGELFF
CDR3 DNA: TGCAGCGTTGAAGGGACAGCGAACACCGGGGAGCTGTTTTTT

clone size: once
D gene: .
V gene: TRBV27
J gene: TRBJ1-2
CDR3 protein: CASSWGVLGGYTF
CDR3 DNA: TGTGCCAGCAGTTGGGGCGTTCTGGGCGGCTACACCTTC

clone size: .
D gene: TRBD2
V gene: TRBV6-5
J gene: TRBJ2-1
CDR3 protein: CASSIGTSGGNEQFF
CDR3 DNA: TGTGCCAGCAGTATCGGGACTAGCGGGGGCAATGAGCAGTTCTTC

clone size: once
D gene: TRBD1
V gene: TRBV2
J gene: TRBJ2-3
CDR3 protein: CASKNRDSDTDTQYF
CDR3 DNA: TGTGCCAGCAAAAACCGGGACAGCGACACAGATACGCAGTATTTT

clone size: .
D gene: .
V gene: TRBV27
J gene: TRBJ1-5
CDR3 protein: CASSLQAYSNQPQHF
CDR3 DNA: TGTGCCAGCAGTTTACAGGCGTATAGCAATCAGCCCCAGCATTTT

clone size: .
D gene: TRBD1
V gene: TRBV7-6
J gene: TRBJ2-2
CDR3 protein: CASSPIPDRVVLAGELFF
CDR3 DNA: TGTGCCAGCAGCCCAATACCCGACAGGGTAGTATTGGCCGGGGAGCTGTTTTTT

clone size: .
D gene: .
V gene: TRBV19
J gene: TRBJ1-6
CDR3 protein: CASRGQGTSPLHF
CDR3 DNA: TGTGCCAGCCGGGGCCAGGGGACCTCACCCCTCCACTTT

clone size: .
D gene: TRBD2
V gene: TRBV27
J gene: TRBJ2-1
CDR3 protein: CASTLVGGGYNEQFF
CDR3 DNA: TGTGCCAGCACCCTGGTTGGGGGGGGGTACAATGAGCAGTTCTTC

clone size: .
D gene: TRBD1
V gene: TRBV7-8
J gene: TRBJ2-7
CDR3 protein: CASSTTGGVEDEQYF
CDR3 DNA: TGTGCCAGCAGCACAACAGGGGGCGTAGAGGACGAGCAGTACTTC

clone size: .
D gene: TRBD1
V gene: TRBV14
J gene: TRBJ1-2
CDR3 protein: CASSALGQRYGYTF
CDR3 DNA: TGTGCCAGCAGCGCCCTGGGACAGAGATATGGCTACACCTTC

clone size: .
D gene: TRBD1
V gene: TRBV7-6
J gene: TRBJ2-3
CDR3 protein: CASSRLGQGAGADTQYF
CDR3 DNA: TGTGCCAGCAGCCGCTTGGGTCAGGGGGCCGGCGCAGATACGCAGTATTTT

clone size: .
D gene: .
V gene: TRBV6-1
J gene: TRBJ1-1
CDR3 protein: CASSETSYEAFF
CDR3 DNA: TGTGCCAGCAGCGAGACATCCTATGAAGCTTTCTTT